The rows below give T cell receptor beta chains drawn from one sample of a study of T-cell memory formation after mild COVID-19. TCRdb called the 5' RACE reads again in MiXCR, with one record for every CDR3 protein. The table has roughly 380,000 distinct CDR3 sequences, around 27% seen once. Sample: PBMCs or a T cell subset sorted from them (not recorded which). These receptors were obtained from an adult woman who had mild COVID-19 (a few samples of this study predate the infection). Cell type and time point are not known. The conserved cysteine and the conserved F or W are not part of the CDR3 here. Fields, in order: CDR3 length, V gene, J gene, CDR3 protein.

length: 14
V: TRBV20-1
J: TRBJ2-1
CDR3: SAKSSGRASYNEQF

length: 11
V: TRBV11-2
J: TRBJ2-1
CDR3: ASSSQRDNEQF

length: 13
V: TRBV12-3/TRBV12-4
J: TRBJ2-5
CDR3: ASSPDRGLKETQY

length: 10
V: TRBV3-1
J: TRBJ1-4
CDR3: ASSQRTGGLF

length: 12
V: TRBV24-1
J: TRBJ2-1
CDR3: ATSEPGLGDEQF

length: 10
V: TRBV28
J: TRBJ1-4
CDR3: ASSFLLIGPF

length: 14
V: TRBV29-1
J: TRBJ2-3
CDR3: SVEDFGGGMTDTQY

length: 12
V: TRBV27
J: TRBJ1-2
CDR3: ASSLSGPNYGYT

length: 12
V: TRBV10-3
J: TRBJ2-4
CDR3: AIRPSGGENIQY

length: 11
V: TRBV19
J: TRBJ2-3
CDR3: ASSIRGVITQY

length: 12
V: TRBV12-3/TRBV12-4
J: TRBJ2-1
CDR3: ASSLAGGLNEQF

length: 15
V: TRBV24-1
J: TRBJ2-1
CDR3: ATSDWLAGESNNEQF

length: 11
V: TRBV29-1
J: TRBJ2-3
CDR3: SVAPTGTDTQY

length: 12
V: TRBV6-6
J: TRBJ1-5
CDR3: ASRSLNPPQPQH

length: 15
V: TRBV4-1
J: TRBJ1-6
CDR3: ASSQDPGQGGRSPLH

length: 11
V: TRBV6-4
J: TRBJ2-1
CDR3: ASGSTEQDEQF

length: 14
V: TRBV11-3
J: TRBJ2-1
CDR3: ASSTVGTSGRNEQF

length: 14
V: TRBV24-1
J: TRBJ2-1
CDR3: ATSDPPPMGNNEQF

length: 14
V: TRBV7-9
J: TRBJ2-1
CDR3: ASSPRTSGGFYEQF

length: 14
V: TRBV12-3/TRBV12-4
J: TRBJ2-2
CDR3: ASNPRTSGNIGELF

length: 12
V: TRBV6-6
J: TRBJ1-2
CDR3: ASSYFTGGGGYT

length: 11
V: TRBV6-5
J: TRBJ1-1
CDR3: ASTRGMNTEAF

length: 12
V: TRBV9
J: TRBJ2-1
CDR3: ASSPTSSRGEQF

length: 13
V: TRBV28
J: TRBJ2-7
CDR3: ASSFLTGGADEQY

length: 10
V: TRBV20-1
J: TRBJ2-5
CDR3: SAGSFQETQY

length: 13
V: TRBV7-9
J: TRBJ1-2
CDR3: ASSLGGDLLGGYT

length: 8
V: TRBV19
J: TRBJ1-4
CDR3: ASRSEKLF

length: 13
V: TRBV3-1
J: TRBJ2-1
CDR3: ASSQGTSAYNEQF

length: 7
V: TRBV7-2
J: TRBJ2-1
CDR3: ASSLDFN

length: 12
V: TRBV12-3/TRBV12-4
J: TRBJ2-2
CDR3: ASSSRQHTGELF

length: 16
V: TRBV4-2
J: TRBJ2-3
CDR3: ASSLPGAGIGGTDTQY

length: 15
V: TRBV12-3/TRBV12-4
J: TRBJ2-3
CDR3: ASSLRSVTDFTDTQY

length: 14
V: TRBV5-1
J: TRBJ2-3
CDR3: ASSLVGRASTDTQY

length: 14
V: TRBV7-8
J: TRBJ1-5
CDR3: ASFEGPPYSNQPQH

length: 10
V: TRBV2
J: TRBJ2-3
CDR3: ATRRDTDTQY

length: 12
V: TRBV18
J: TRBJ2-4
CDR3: ASSPASGGNIQY

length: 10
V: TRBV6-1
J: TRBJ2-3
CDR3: ASSRGPDTQY

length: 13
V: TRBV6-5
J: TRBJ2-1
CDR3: ASRPGGTSYNEQF

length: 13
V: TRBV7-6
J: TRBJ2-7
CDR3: ASSRSGTGNYEQY

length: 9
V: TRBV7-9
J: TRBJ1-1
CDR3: ASSPGTEAF

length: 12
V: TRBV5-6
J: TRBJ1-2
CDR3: ASSSRTANYGYT

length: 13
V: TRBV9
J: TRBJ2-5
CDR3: ASSVATSGGETQY